This T cell receptor beta chain appears in the sequencing data of a study of cytomegalovirus exposure and HLA in healthy donors. Study in general: Findings of an earlier analysis included about 100 million unique TCR beta sequences from roughly 190 million T cells. Ancestry clustering placed 70% to 90% of roughly 400 genotyped donors in the Caucasian-associated cluster. Study-level results: Later on, an analysis tied some 17,000 TCR beta sequences to HLA alleles at 0.05 false discovery rate. A missense variant in DCLRE1C was later tied to TCR beta V- and J-gene trimming.

The PCR was carried out with 60 Vbeta primers and 13 Jbeta primers. Produced via immunoSEQ multiplex PCR; TCRdb's table is partial and in-frame only. The sample has some 150,000 clones; under 10% are singletons. V was shortened by 8 bases and J by 4 bases, with 14 bases between the two germline ends. In germline, CDR1 is KGHSH, CDR2 LQKENI. This CDR3 is built from 13 residues. Of note for this clone: What it recognizes is unknown.

The specimen was PBMCs. The clonotype originates from a woman aged 40 to 55 in good health and CMV-seropositive. The genes are TRBV18 and TRBJ1-2, with no clear D. Here the CDR3 reads CASHRGNAYGYTF. CDR3 coding DNA: TGTGCCAGCCATCGGGGTAACGCCTATGGCTACACCTTC.